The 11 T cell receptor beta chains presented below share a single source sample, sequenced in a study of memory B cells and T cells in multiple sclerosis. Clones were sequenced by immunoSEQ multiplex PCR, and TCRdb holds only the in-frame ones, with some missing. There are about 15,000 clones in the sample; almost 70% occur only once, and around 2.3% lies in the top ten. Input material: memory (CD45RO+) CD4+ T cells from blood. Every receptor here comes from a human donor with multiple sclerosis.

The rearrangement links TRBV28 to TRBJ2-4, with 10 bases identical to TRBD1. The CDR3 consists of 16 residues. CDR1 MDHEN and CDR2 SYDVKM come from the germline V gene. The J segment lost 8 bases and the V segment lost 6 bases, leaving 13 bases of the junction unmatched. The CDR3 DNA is TGTGCCAGCAGACCCACCCCAGGGACAGGGGTTGACATTCAGTACTTC. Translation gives CASRPTPGTGVDIQYF.

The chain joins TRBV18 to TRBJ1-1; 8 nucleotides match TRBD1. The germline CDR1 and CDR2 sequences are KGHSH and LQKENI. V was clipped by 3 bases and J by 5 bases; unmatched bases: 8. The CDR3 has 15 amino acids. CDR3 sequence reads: CASSPRQGQGTEAFF. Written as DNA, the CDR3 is TGTGCCAGCTCACCTCGACAGGGGCAGGGGACTGAAGCTTTCTTT.

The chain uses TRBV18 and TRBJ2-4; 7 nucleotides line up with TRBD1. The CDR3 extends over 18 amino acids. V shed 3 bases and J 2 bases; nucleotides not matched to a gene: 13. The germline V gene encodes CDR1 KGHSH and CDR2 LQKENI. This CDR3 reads CASSPWPLTGESKNIQYF. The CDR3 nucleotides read TGTGCCAGCTCACCTTGGCCGCTAACAGGGGAATCCAAAAACATTCAGTACTTC.

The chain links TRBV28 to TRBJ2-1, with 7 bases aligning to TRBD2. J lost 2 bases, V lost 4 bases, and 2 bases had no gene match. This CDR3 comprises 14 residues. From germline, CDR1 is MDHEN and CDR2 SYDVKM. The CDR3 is CASSSGGAYNEQFF. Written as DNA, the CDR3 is TGTGCCAGCAGTTCTGGGGGGGCCTACAATGAGCAGTTCTTC. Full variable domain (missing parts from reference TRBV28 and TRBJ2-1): DVKVTQSSRYLVKRTGEKVFLECVQDMDHENMFWYRQDPGLGLRLIYFSYDVKMKEKGDIPEGYSVSREKKERFSLILESASTNQTSMYLCASSSGGAYNEQFFGPGTRLTVL.

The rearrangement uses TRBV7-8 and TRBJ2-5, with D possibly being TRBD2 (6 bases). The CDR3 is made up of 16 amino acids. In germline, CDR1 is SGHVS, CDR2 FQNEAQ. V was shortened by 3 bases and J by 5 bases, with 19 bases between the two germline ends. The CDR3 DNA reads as TGTGCCAGCAGCTTCCGGGGGACCGATCGAAGGGAGACCCAGTACTTC. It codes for CASSFRGTDRRETQYF. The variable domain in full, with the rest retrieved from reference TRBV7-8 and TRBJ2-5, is GAGVSQSPRYKVAKRGQDVALRCDPISGHVSLFWYQQALGQGPEFLTYFQNEAQLDKSGLPSDRFFAERPEGSVSTLKIQRTQQEDSAVYLCASSFRGTDRRETQYFGPGTRLLVL.

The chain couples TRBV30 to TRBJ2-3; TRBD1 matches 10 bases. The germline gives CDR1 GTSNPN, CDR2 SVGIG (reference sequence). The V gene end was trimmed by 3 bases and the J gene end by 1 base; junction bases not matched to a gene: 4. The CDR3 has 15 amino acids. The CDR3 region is CAWSSGTGGTDTQYF. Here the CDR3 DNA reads TGTGCCTGGAGCTCGGGGACAGGGGGCACAGATACGCAGTATTTT.

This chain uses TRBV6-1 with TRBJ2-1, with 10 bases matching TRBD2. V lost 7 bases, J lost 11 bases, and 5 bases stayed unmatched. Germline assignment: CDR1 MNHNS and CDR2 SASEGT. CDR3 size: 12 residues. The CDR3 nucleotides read TGTGCCAGCATGGCGGGACTAGCGAAGCAGTTCTTC. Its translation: CASMAGLAKQFF.

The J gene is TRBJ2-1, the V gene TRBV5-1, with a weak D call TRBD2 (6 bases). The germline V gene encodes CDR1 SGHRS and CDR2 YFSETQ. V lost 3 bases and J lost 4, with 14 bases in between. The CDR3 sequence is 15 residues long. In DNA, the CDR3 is TGCGCCAGCAGCTCAACGGGACTTTTTTACAATGAGCAGTTCTTC. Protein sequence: CASSSTGLFYNEQFF.

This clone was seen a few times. In nucleotides, the CDR3 is TGTGCCAGCAGTGAAGCGGGAGTTACTAATGAGCAGTTCTTC. Amino acid sequence: CASSEAGVTNEQFF. V is TRBV2 and J is TRBJ2-1; tentative D call: TRBD2 (5 bases). Deletions cut 0 bases from V and 7 bases from J, with 10 bases between. Germline CDR1 and CDR2: SNHLY and FYNNEI. This CDR3 has 14 residues.

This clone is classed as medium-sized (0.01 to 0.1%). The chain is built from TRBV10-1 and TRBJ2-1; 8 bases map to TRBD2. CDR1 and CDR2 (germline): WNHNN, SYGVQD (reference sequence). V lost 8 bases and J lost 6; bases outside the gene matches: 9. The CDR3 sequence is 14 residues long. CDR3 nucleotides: TGCGCCAGCTCAAGCGGGGGAAGTTTCAATGAGCAGTTCTTC. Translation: CASSSGGSFNEQFF.

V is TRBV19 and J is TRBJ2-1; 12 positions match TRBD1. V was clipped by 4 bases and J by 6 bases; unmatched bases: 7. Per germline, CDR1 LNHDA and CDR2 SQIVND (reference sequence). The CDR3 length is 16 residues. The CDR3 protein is CASSTSRDRGLNEQFF. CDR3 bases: TGTGCCAGTAGTACCTCCCGGGACAGGGGGCTCAATGAGCAGTTCTTC.